This is a list of T cell receptor beta chains from one sample in a study of cytomegalovirus exposure and HLA in healthy donors. Sequenced by immunoSEQ multiplex PCR; TCRdb stores in-frame clones only, minus some. Of approximately 160,000 clones listed, around 80% are singletons. The sample taken for sequencing was PBMCs. The receptors shown here come from a man between 25 and 39 years old in good health and CMV-seropositive. The CDR3 runs from the conserved cysteine through the conserved F or W. Each record gives: clone size, J gene, D gene, V gene, CDR3 protein, CDR3 DNA. A D gene is named only where the DNA matches it firmly. The listing skips clone size in some rows; elsewhere it reads once, few, many or a size class.

-,TRBJ1-3,TRBD1,TRBV5-3,CARSLGDSFNISGNTIYF,TGTGCCAGAAGCTTGGGGGACAGCTTCAACATCTCTGGAAACACCATATATTTT
-,TRBJ2-2,-,TRBV5-5,CASSLGVNTGELFF,TGTGCCAGCAGCTTGGGAGTGAACACCGGGGAGCTGTTTTTT
few,TRBJ2-3,-,TRBV7-2,CASSLYIRLVADTQYF,TGTGCCAGCAGCTTATATATCCGGTTGGTTGCAGATACGCAGTATTTT
-,TRBJ2-1,-,TRBV7-2,CASSPQGGVSYNEQFF,TGTGCCAGCAGCCCACAGGGAGGGGTCTCCTACAATGAGCAGTTCTTC
once,TRBJ2-7,-,TRBV18,CASSSPESSYEQYF,TGTGCCAGCTCATCCCCTGAGAGCTCCTACGAGCAGTACTTC
-,TRBJ2-3,-,TRBV5-1,CASSLDAGSTDTQYF,TGCGCCAGCAGCTTGGATGCAGGGAGCACAGATACGCAGTATTTT
-,TRBJ2-7,-,TRBV6-1,CASSAERASYEQYF,TGTGCCAGCAGTGCCGAGCGGGCCTCCTACGAGCAGTACTTC
-,TRBJ2-3,TRBD2,TRBV11-2,CASSPASGMGDTQYF,TGTGCCAGCAGCCCTGCTAGCGGGATGGGAGATACGCAGTATTTT
-,TRBJ2-3,TRBD2,TRBV2,CASNPSGALDTQYF,TGTGCCAGCAACCCTAGCGGGGCCCTCGATACGCAGTATTTT
-,TRBJ1-3,-,TRBV5-4,CASSKGGGPEAGNTIYF,TGTGCCAGCAGCAAGGGAGGTGGGCCGGAGGCCGGAAACACCATATATTTT
-,TRBJ2-7,-,TRBV7-2,CASSYRTGSPTTEQYF,TGTGCCAGCAGCTACCGGACTGGCTCCCCTACGACTGAGCAGTACTTC
-,TRBJ2-5,-,TRBV7-6,CASSLDPSTQYF,TGTGCCAGCAGCCTGGACCCTAGCACCCAGTACTTC
once,TRBJ2-5,TRBD2,TRBV7-2,CASSLGTSGKTQYF,TGTGCCAGCAGCTTAGGGACTAGCGGAAAGACCCAGTACTTC
once,TRBJ1-5,-,TRBV10-2,CASSRSRNERNQPQHF,TGCGCCAGCAGTCGTAGCAGAAATGAGCGCAATCAGCCCCAGCATTTT
few,TRBJ2-1,TRBD2,TRBV5-1,CASSFAAGSNNEQFF,TGCGCCAGCAGCTTTGCAGCGGGGAGTAACAATGAGCAGTTCTTC
few,TRBJ2-7,-,TRBV18,CASSPLAAPFYEQYF,TGTGCCAGCTCACCACTGGCAGCGCCGTTCTACGAGCAGTACTTC
-,TRBJ1-4,-,TRBV5-5,CASSLGTVPNEKLFF,TGTGCCAGCAGCTTGGGTACAGTACCTAATGAAAAACTGTTTTTT
-,TRBJ1-2,-,TRBV12-2,CATDPPNRGSYGYTF,TGTGCAACCGATCCCCCCAACAGGGGAAGCTATGGCTACACCTTC
-,TRBJ2-3,-,TRBV27,CATAQRGTDTQYF,TGTGCCACTGCACAGCGGGGCACAGATACGCAGTATTTT
-,TRBJ2-7,-,TRBV30,CAWSVPGNPWREQYF,TGTGCCTGGAGTGTACCGGGAAATCCTTGGAGGGAGCAGTACTTC
-,TRBJ1-6,-,TRBV2,CASSGEGVGNSPLHF,TGTGCCAGCAGTGGAGAGGGTGTAGGTAATTCACCCCTCCACTTT
-,TRBJ2-5,-,TRBV5-1,CASGQTGQETQYF,TGCGCCAGTGGTCAGACAGGCCAAGAGACCCAGTACTTC
-,TRBJ1-6,TRBD1,TRBV7-8,CASSLQGGNSPLHF,TGTGCCAGCAGCTTACAGGGGGGTAATTCACCCCTCCACTTT
-,TRBJ1-2,-,TRBV5-6,CASSLLAGDNYGYTF,TGTGCCAGCAGCTTGTTGGCGGGGGATAACTATGGCTACACCTTC
few,TRBJ1-1,-,TRBV20-1,CAGGRNTEAFF,TGTGCGGGAGGTAGGAACACTGAAGCTTTCTTT
-,TRBJ2-1,TRBD2,TRBV7-8,CASRAGTSGYNEQFF,TGTGCCAGCAGGGCCGGGACTAGCGGGTACAATGAGCAGTTCTTC
-,TRBJ2-5,-,TRBV30,CAWSVGETQYF,TGTGCCTGGAGTGTCGGAGAGACCCAGTACTTC
-,TRBJ1-1,-,TRBV27,CASSFEGLENTEAFF,TGTGCCAGCAGTTTTGAGGGTCTAGAGAACACTGAAGCTTTCTTT
few,TRBJ1-5,-,TRBV4-1,CASSQEGLQPQHF,TGCGCCAGCAGCCAAGAGGGACTACAGCCCCAGCATTTT
few,TRBJ1-2,TRBD1,TRBV6-1,CASSPRGTGGGYTF,TGTGCCAGCAGTCCCCGCGGGACAGGGGGTGGCTACACCTTC
few,TRBJ2-5,-,TRBV5-1,CASRQRETQYF,TGCGCCAGCCGTCAGAGGGAGACCCAGTACTTC
few,TRBJ2-1,-,TRBV27,CASSLSLGQGRYNEQFF,TGTGCCAGCAGTTTAAGTCTTGGGCAGGGAAGATACAATGAGCAGTTCTTC
-,TRBJ1-3,-,TRBV4-1,CASSQDRSSGNTIYF,TGCGCCAGCAGCCAAGACAGGTCCTCTGGAAACACCATATATTTT
-,TRBJ1-2,-,TRBV7-2,CASSSQRVSGYTF,TGTGCCAGCAGCTCCCAACGGGTGAGCGGCTACACCTTC
-,TRBJ2-1,-,TRBV30,CAWSPGTLYNEQFF,TGTGCCTGGAGCCCCGGGACTTTATACAATGAGCAGTTCTTC
-,TRBJ1-4,TRBD1,TRBV5-8,CASSLGQGRLNEKLFF,TGTGCCAGCAGCTTGGGACAGGGGCGCCTTAATGAAAAACTGTTTTTT
-,TRBJ1-5,TRBD1,TRBV18,CASSPLPQGAYQPQHF,TGTGCCAGCTCACCACTGCCGCAGGGGGCCTATCAGCCCCAGCATTTT
-,TRBJ1-5,-,TRBV27,CASSLSIWESNQPQHF,TGTGCCAGCAGTTTATCTATCTGGGAGAGCAATCAGCCCCAGCATTTT
many,TRBJ2-1,-,TRBV5-6,CASSLFRGDEQFF,TGTGCCAGCAGCTTGTTCCGCGGCGATGAGCAGTTCTTC
-,TRBJ2-1,TRBD2,TRBV11-2,CASSSTLAGARNEQFF,TGTGCCAGCAGCTCCACCCTAGCGGGAGCGCGAAATGAGCAGTTCTTC
-,TRBJ2-1,-,TRBV7-9,CASSGGATGSYNEQFF,TGTGCCAGCAGCGGGGGAGCGACAGGATCCTACAATGAGCAGTTCTTC
few,TRBJ2-6,TRBD1,TRBV5-1,CASRPGGAPGANVLTF,TGCGCCAGCAGGCCAGGGGGCGCCCCAGGGGCCAACGTCCTGACTTTC
-,TRBJ2-1,TRBD2,TRBV5-8,CASSFVAGTEQFF,TGTGCCAGCAGCTTTGTAGCGGGGACTGAGCAGTTCTTC
-,TRBJ2-1,TRBD2,TRBV5-1,CASSFRLAGNEQFF,TGCGCCAGCAGCTTCCGGCTAGCGGGAAATGAGCAGTTCTTC
-,TRBJ2-7,TRBD2,TRBV4-1,CASSLKSPGAGGTYEQYF,TGCGCCAGCAGCCTAAAGTCCCCTGGAGCGGGGGGGACCTACGAGCAGTACTTC
-,TRBJ1-2,TRBD1,TRBV25-1,CASSDRDRGANYGYTF,TGTGCCAGCAGTGACCGGGACAGGGGAGCTAACTATGGCTACACCTTC
-,TRBJ2-7,TRBD2,TRBV5-1,CASSLGTSGIYEQYF,TGCGCCAGCAGCTTAGGGACTAGCGGGATCTACGAGCAGTACTTC
-,TRBJ2-7,TRBD1,TRBV28,CASCKDRVREQYF,TGTGCCAGCTGCAAGGACAGGGTAAGGGAGCAGTACTTC
-,TRBJ2-2,-,TRBV6-5,CASGRGNTGELFF,TGTGCCAGCGGGCGGGGGAACACCGGGGAGCTGTTTTTT